This T cell receptor beta chain was identified in a study of T cell changes during pregnancy in multiple sclerosis. This table comes from immunoSEQ multiplex PCR, and its TCRdb copy is limited to in-frame clones, with some not included. The table lists about 44,000 clones, nearly 90% of them singletons, with about 1% in the top ten. This clone showed up just once. The CDR3 is made up of 12 amino acids. V lost 4 bases, J lost 16 bases, and 10 bases stayed unmatched. CDR1 and CDR2 from the germline V gene are SGHRS and YFSETQ. The clonotype comes from a female donor with multiple sclerosis, enrolled in a pregnancy study. The source was CD4+ T cells from peripheral blood mononuclear cells, collected after pregnancy. This chain links TRBV5-1 with TRBJ2-1, with 8 positions matching TRBD1. The CDR3 loop reads CASSIGQGGPFF. CDR3 DNA sequence: TGCGCCAGCAGCATCGGACAGGGCGGGCCTTTCTTC.